This entry is about one T cell receptor beta chain. The antigen remains unidentified. This sample is drawn from a study of cytomegalovirus exposure and HLA in healthy donors. The PCR was carried out with 60 Vbeta primers and 13 Jbeta primers. Method: immunoSEQ multiplex PCR; TCRdb's copy keeps in-frame clones and lacks some. The sample lists 85,000 to 100,000 clones; roughly 82% were seen once. CMV serostatus data were not documented for this donor. Overall study results and limits: In a later analysis, CMV-associated beta chains were mostly HLA-associated, it appeared.

Germline V gene lookup returns CDR1 MNHEY and CDR2 SMNVEV (reference sequence). J gave up 1 base and V 5 bases, and 4 bases lay outside the gene matches. The CDR3 consists of 14 residues. The chain joins TRBV27 to TRBJ1-1; 7 bases align to TRBD1. The origin of this receptor is a human donor in good health. Sequenced: PBMCs. CDR3 DNA: TGTGCCAGCAGTCGAAACAGGGGGAACACTGAAGCTTTCTTT. It is translated as CASSRNRGNTEAFF.